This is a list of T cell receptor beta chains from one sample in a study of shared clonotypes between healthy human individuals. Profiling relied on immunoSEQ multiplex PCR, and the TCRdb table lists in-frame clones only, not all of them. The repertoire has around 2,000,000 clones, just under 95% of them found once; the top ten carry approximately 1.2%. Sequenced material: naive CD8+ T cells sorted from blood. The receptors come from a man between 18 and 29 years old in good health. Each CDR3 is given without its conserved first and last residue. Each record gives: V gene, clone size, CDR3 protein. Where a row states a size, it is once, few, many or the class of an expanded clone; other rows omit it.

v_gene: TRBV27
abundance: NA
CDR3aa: ASSFPRGELF

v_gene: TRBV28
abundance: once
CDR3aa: ASSLYWGSTNEKLF

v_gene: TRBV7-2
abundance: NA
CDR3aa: ASSLGVGGNTIY

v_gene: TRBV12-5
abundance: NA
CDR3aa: ASGPGGLAGNTGELF

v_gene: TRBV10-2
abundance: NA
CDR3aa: ASSSGGNTEAF

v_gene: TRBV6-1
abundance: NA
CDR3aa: ASSENEMVRLANYGYT

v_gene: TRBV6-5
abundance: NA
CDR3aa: ASSSLTPSGQETQY

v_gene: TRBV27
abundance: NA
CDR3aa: ASSFSQGGTEAF

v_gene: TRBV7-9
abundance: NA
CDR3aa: ASSLVGGLNYGYT

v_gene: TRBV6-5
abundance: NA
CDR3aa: ASSYSSGGNYGYT

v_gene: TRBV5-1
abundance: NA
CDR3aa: ASSLYGRGTDTQY

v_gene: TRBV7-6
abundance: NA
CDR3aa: ASSLEGGLGYNEQF

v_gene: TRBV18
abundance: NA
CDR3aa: ASSPRAVSGGMYEQY

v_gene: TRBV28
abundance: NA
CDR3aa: ASNAGGGNQPQH

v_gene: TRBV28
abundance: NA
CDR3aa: ASSFGAGGLTDTQY